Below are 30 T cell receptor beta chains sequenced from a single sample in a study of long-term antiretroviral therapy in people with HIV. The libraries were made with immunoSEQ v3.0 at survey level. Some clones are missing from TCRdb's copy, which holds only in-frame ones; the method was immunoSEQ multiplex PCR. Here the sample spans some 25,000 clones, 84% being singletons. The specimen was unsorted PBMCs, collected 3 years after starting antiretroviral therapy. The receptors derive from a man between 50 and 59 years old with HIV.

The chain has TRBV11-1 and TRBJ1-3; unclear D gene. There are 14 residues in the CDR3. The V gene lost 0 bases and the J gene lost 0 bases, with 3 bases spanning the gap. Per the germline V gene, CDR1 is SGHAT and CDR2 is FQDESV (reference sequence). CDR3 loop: CASSLAFSGNTIYF. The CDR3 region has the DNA TGTGCCAGCAGCTTAGCCTTCTCTGGAAACACCATATATTTT.

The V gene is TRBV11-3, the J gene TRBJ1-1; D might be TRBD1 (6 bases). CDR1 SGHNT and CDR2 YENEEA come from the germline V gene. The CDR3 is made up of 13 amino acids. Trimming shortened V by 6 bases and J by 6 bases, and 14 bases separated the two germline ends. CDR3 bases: TGTGCCAGCAGTCTAGGGGGGACCGCTGAAGCTTTCTTT. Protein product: CASSLGGTAEAFF.

CDR3 sequence: CASSSRGLGSYEQYF. The CDR3, as DNA: TGTGCCAGCAGCTCCCGTGGTCTAGGCAGCTACGAGCAGTACTTC. The chain joins TRBV11-3 to TRBJ2-7; D not certain. Trimming stripped 4 bases from V and 3 bases from J, with 16 bases between. The V gene's germline CDR1 is SGHNT and CDR2 YENEEA. CDR3 length: 15 residues.

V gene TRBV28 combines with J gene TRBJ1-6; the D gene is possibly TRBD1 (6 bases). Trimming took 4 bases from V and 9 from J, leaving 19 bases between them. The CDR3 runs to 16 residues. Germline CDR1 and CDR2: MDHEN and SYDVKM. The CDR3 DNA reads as TGTGCCAGCAGTTCCGCGGGGGGGGCCGTTAGTTCACCCCTCCACTTT. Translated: CASSSAGGAVSSPLHF.

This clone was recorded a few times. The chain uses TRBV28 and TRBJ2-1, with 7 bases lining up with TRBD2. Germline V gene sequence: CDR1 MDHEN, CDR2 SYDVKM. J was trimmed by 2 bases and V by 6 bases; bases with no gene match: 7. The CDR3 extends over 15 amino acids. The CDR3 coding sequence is TGTGCCAGCAGAGGGGCGGGAGTCGCCTACAATGAGCAGTTCTTC. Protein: CASRGAGVAYNEQFF.

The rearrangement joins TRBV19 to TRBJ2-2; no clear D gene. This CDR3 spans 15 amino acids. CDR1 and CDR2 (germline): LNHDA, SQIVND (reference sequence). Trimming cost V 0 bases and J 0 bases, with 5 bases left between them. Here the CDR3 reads CASSIEGTNTGELFF. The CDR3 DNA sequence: TGTGCCAGTAGTATAGAAGGAACGAACACCGGGGAGCTGTTTTTT.

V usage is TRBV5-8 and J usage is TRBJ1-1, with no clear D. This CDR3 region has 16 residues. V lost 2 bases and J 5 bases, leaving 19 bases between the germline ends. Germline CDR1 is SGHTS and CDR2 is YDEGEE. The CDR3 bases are TGTGCCAGCAGCTTTTTGATAGGGCCGGGGATAACTGAAGCTTTCTTT. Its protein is CASSFLIGPGITEAFF.

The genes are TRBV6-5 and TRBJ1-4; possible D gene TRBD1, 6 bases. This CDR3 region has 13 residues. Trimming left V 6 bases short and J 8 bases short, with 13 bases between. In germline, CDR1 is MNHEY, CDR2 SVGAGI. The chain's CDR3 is CASRGQSFEKLFF. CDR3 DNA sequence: TGTGCCAGCAGAGGACAGAGTTTCGAAAAACTGTTTTTT.

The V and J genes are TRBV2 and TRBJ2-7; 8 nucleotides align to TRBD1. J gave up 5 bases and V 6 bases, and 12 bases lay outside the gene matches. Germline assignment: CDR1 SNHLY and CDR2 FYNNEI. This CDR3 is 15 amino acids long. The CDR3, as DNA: TGTGCCAGCAGCCCTGAGAGGACAGGGTACCACGAGCAGTACTTC. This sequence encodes CASSPERTGYHEQYF.

This CDR3 is CASSLRVQGRSYNEQFF. The DNA for the CDR3 is TGCGCCAGCAGCTTGAGGGTCCAGGGACGCTCCTACAATGAGCAGTTCTTC. The chain employs TRBV5-1 and TRBJ2-1; D may be TRBD1 or TRBD2 (5 bases each). The CDR3 runs to 17 residues. Germline-derived CDR1 and CDR2 are SGHRS and YFSETQ. Between the trimmed V and J ends, which lost 1 base and 0 bases, there was a span of 14 bases. The complete variable domain, with remaining parts taken from reference TRBV5-1 and TRBJ2-1, reads KAGVTQTPRYLIKTRGQQVTLSCSPISGHRSVSWYQQTPGQGLQFLFEYFSETQRNKGNFPGRFSGRQFSNSRSEMNVSTLELGDSALYLCASSLRVQGRSYNEQFFGPGTRLTVL.

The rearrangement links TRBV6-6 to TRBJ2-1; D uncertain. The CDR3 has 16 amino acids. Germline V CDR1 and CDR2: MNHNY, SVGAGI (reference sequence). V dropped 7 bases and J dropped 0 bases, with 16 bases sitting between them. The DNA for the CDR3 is TGTGCCAGCACCCACGCACCCCTGAGCTCCTACAATGAGCAGTTCTTC. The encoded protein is CASTHAPLSSYNEQFF.

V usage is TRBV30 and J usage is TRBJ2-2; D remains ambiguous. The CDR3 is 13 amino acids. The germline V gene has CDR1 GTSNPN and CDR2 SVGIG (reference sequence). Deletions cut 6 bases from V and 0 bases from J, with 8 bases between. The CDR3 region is CACRVPNTGELFF. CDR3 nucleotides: TGTGCCTGCCGAGTACCGAACACCGGGGAGCTGTTTTTT.

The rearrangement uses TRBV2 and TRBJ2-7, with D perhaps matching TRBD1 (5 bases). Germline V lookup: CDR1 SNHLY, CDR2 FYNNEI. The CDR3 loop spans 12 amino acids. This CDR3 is CASSPLAAGWWV. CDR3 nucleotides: TGTGCCAGCAGTCCCCTGGCCGCAGGGTGGTGGGTC.

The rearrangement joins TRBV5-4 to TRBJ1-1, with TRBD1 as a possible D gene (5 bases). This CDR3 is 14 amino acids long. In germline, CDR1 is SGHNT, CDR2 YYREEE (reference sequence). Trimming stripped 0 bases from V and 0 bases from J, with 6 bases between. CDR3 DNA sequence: TGTGCCAGCAGCTTGGGCAGGGTGAACACTGAAGCTTTCTTT. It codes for CASSLGRVNTEAFF.

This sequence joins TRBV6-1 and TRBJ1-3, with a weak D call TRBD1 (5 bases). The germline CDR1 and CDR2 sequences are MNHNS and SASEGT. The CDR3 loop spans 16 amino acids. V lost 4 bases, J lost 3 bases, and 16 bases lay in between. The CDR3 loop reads CASSGYRFPIGNTIYF. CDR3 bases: TGTGCCAGCAGTGGGTACAGGTTCCCTATTGGAAACACCATATATTTT.

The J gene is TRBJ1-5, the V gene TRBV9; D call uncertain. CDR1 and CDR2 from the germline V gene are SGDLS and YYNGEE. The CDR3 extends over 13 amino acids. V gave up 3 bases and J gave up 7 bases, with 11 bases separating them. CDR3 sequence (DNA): TGTGCCAGCAGCGCATCCCCAGGACAGCCCCAGCATTTT. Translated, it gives CASSASPGQPQHF.

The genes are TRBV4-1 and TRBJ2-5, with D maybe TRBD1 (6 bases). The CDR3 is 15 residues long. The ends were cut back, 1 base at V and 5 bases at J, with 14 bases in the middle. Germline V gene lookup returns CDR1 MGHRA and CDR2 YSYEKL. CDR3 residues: CASSQGPDSEETQYF. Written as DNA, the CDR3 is TGCGCCAGCAGCCAAGGCCCGGACAGCGAGGAGACCCAGTACTTC.

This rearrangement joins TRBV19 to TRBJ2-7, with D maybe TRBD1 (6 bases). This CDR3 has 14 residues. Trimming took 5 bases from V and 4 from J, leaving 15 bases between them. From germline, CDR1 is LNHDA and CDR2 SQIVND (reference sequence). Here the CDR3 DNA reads TGTGCCAGTAGTCGACAGGAGGCCGGGTACGAGCAGTACTTC. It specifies CASSRQEAGYEQYF.

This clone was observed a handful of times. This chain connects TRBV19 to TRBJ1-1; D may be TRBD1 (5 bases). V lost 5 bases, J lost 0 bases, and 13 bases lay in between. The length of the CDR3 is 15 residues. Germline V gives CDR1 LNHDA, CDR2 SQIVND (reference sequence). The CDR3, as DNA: TGTGCCAGTAGTGTCAGCAGGGAGGTGAACACTGAAGCTTTCTTT. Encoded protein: CASSVSREVNTEAFF.

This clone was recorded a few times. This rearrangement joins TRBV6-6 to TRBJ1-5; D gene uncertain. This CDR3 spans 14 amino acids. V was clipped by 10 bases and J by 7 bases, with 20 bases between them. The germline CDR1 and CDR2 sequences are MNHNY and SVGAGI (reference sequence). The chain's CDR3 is CAIGGGPSGQPQHF. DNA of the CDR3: TGTGCCATCGGAGGAGGTCCCTCGGGACAGCCCCAGCATTTT.

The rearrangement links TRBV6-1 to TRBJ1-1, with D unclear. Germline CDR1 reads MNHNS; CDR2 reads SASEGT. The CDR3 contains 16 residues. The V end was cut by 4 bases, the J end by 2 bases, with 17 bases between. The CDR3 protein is CASSGSGRLVNTEAFF. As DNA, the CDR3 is TGTGCCAGCAGTGGATCGGGCAGGCTAGTTAACACTGAAGCTTTCTTT.

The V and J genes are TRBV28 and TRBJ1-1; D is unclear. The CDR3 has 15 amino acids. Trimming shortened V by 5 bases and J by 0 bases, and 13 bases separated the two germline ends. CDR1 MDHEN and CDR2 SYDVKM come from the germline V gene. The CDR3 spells CASSGLLPLNTEAFF. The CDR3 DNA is TGTGCCAGCAGTGGCCTTCTACCCCTGAACACTGAAGCTTTCTTT.

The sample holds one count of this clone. The CDR3, as DNA: TGCAGCGTCGTGACAGGGGTCAACACTGAAGCTTTCTTT. Translated: CSVVTGVNTEAFF. This sequence joins TRBV29-1 and TRBJ1-1, with TRBD1 matching over 8 bases. This CDR3 has 13 amino acids. In germline, CDR1 is SQVTM, CDR2 ANQGSEA. V lost 6 bases to trimming and J lost 2 bases; unmatched junction nucleotides: 5.

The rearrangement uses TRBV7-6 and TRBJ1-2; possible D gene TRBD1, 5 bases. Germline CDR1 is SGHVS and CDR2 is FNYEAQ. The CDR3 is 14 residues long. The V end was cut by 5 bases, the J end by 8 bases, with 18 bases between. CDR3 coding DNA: TGTGCCAGCAGCCCTTTTACGGGGGGTTCGGGCTACACCTTC. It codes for CASSPFTGGSGYTF.

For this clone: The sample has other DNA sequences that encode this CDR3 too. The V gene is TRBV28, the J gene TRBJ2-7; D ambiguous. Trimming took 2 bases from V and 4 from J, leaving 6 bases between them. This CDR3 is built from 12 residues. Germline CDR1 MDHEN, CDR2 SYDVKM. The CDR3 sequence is CASSLGGYEQYF. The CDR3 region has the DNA TGTGCCAGCAGTTTAGGCGGTTACGAGCAGTACTTC.

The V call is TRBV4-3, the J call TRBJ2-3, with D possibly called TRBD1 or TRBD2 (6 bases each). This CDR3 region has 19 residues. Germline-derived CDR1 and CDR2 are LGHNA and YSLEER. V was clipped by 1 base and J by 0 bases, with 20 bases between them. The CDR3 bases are TGCGCCAGCAGCCAAGCCCGTTCAGTTGAGGGGGGTAGCACAGATACGCAGTATTTT. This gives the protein CASSQARSVEGGSTDTQYF.

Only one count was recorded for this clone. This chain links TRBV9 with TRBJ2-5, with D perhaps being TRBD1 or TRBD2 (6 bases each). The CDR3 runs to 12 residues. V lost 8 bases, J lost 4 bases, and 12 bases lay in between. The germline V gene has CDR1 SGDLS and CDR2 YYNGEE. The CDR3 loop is CASSGGRETQYF. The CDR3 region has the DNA TGTGCCAGTAGTGGGGGGCGAGAGACCCAGTACTTC. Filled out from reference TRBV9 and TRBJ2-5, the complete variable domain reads DSGVTQTPKHLITATGQRVTLRCSPRSGDLSVYWYQQSLDQGLQFLIQYYNGEERAKGNILERFSAQQFPDLHSELNLSSLELGDSALYFCASSGGRETQYFGPGTRLLVL.

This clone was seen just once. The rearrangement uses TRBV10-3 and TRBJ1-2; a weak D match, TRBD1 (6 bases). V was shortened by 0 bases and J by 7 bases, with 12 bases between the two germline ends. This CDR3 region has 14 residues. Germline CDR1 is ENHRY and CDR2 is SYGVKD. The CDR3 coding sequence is TGTGCCATCAGTGAGTCGGCCAGGGGTGGTGGCTACACCTTC. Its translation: CAISESARGGGYTF.

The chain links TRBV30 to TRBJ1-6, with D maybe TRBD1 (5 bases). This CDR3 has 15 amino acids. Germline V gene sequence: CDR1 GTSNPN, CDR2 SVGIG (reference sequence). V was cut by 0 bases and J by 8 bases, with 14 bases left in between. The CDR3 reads CAWSVKGAEDSPLHF. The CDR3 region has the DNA TGTGCCTGGAGTGTAAAAGGGGCAGAGGATTCACCCCTCCACTTT.

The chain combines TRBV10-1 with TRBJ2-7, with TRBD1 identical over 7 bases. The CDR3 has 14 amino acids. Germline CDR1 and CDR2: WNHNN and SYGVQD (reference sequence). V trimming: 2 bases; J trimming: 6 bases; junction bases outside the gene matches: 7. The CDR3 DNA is TGCGCCAGCAGTGAGCTGGGACAGCCGGGCGAGCAGTACTTC. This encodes CASSELGQPGEQYF.